This T cell receptor beta chain was captured by sequencing in a study of blood T cell repertoires in COVID-19. Study-level background: Specimens from acute and convalescent COVID-19 originated in the United States, Italy and Spain. Sources were T cells, B-cell-depleted T cells, or PBMCs; the material itself was cDNA or gDNA.

Per the original data handling: Amplification of reference gene primers was used by the study to estimate nucleated cell counts. Profiling relied on immunoSEQ multiplex PCR, and the TCRdb table lists in-frame clones only, not all of them. The V and J calls and clone size are taken from that table; D and trimming were inferred from the DNA. The data show 61,000 or so clones, around 81% seen once. V was pared by 5 bases and J by 8 bases, with 21 bases between. This CDR3 is built from 15 residues. CDR1 is SGHVS, CDR2 FNYEAQ, per germline. V and J are TRBV7-6 and TRBJ1-2; D uncertain. The sample comprised peripheral blood. This receptor was obtained from a woman aged 80 or over with acute or convalescent COVID-19. The CDR3 spells CASSASAGEVVGYTF. The CDR3 nucleotides are TGTGCCAGCAGCGCCAGCGCGGGAGAAGTCGTAGGCTACACCTTC.